This T cell receptor beta chain originates from a study of blood T cell repertoires in COVID-19. For the study at large: PBMCs, B-cell-depleted T cells, or T cells provided the cDNA or gDNA that made up the material.

V was trimmed by 2 bases and J by 4 bases, leaving 16 bases between them. The germline CDR1 and CDR2 sequences are SGHNT and YYREEE (reference sequence). The CDR3 totals 15 residues. Clones were read by immunoSEQ multiplex PCR, and TCRdb kept only the in-frame ones, dropping some. Among 300,000 to 350,000 clones listed, roughly 88% were seen once. The specimen sequenced was PBMCs or T cells enriched from blood (not recorded which). The clonotype comes from a man under 40 who had recovered from COVID-19. The gene calls are TRBV5-4 and TRBJ2-7; TRBD2 might be the D (6 bases). CDR3 residues: CASSFDGGGVYEQYF. CDR3 DNA: TGTGCCAGCAGCTTTGACGGGGGAGGCGTATACGAGCAGTACTTC.